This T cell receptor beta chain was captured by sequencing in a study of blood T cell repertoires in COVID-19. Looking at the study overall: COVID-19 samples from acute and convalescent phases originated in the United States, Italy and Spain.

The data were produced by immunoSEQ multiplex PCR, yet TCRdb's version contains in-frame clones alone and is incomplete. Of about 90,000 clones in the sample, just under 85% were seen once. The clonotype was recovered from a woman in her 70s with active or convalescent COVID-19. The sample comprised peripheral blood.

The CDR3 region is CATSDYGRQGNYGYTF. The CDR3 bases are TGTGCCACCAGTGATTACGGAAGACAGGGGAACTATGGCTACACCTTC. V is TRBV24-1 and J is TRBJ1-2, with TRBD1 matching over 8 bases. CDR1 is KGHDR and CDR2 is SFDVKD in the germline V gene. The V gene end was trimmed by 2 bases and the J gene end by 2 bases; junction bases not matched to a gene: 6. This CDR3 is built from 16 residues.